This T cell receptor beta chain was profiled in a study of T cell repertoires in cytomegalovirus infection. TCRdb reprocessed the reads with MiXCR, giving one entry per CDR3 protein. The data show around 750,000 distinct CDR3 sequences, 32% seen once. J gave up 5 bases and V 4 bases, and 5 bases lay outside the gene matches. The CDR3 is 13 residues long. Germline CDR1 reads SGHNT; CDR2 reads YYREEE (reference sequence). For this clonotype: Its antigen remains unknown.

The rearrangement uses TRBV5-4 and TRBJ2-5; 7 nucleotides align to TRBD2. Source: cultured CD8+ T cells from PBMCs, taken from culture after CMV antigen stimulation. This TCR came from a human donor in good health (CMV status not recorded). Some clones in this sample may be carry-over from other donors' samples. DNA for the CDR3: TGTGCCAGCAGCGACTTAGCGGGCGAGACCCAGTACTTC. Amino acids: CASSDLAGETQYF.